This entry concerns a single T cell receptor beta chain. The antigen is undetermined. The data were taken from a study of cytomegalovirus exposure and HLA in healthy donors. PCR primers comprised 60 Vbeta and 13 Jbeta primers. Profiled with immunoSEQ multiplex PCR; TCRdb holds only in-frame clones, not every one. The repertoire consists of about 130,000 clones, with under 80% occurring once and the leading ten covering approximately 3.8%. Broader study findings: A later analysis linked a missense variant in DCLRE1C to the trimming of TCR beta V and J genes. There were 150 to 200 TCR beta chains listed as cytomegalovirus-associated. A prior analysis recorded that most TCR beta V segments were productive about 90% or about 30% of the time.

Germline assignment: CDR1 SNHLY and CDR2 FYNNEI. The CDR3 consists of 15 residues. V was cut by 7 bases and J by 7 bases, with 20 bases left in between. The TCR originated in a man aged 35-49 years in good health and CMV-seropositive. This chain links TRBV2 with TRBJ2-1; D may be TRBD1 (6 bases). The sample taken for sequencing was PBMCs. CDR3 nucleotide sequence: TGTGCCAGCACTGGGGGCAGTCTAGGTAGGAATGAGCAGTTCTTC. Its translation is CASTGGSLGRNEQFF.